The TCR beta chain described here comes from a study of blood T cell repertoires in COVID-19. Study-level information: Samples representing acute and convalescent COVID-19 were sourced from the United States, Italy and Spain.

Here immunoSEQ multiplex PCR was the method, and the copy in TCRdb shows in-frame clones only, minus some. The sample gives 200,000 to 300,000 clones, 70% to 90% of which show up once; under 4.5% is in the top ten. A single count supports this clone. The CDR3 loop spans 14 amino acids. Germline V CDR1 and CDR2: LNHDA, SQIVND (reference sequence). Trimming took 4 bases from V and 10 from J, leaving 17 bases between them. The chain employs TRBV19 and TRBJ1-5; D not certain. The TCR comes from a man aged 45-60 years with acute or convalescent COVID-19. Specimen: peripheral blood. This CDR3 is CASSTDPRASPQHF. The CDR3, as DNA: TGTGCCAGTAGTACCGACCCGCGGGCCAGCCCCCAGCATTTT.